This paragraph covers one TCR beta chain sequence. Other DNA sequences in this specimen translate into the identical CDR3. The record originates from a study of shared clonotypes between healthy human individuals. Germline V lookup: CDR1 MNHEY, CDR2 SVGAGI. Germline trimming cut 2 bases from V and 2 bases from J; bases unmatched to any gene: 0. The CDR3 extends over 15 amino acids. Naive CD8 cells lacked CD45RO and underwent positive selection for CCR7, leaving out terminally differentiated effector memory CD45RA+ cells. Sequenced by immunoSEQ multiplex PCR; TCRdb stores in-frame clones only, minus some. The sample yields millions of clones, less than 95% seen once.

The clonotype originates from a man younger than 35 in good health. V is TRBV6-5 and J is TRBJ2-1; 10 nucleotides agree with TRBD2. Sequenced: naive CD8+ T cells sorted from blood. CDR3 amino acids: CASSYTSGAYNEQFF. DNA for the CDR3: TGTGCCAGCAGTTACACTAGCGGGGCCTACAATGAGCAGTTCTTC.